The entry that follows covers one T cell receptor beta chain sequence. What it binds is not known. Sequencing was performed with immunoSEQ multiplex PCR; in TCRdb, only in-frame clones are kept and a portion is missing. The sample has fewer than 1.8 million clones; 98% are singletons. This sample is part of a study of shared clonotypes between healthy human individuals. The study's findings and limits: Collection of samples was limited to blood; tissue repertoires likely differ. Generally, naive subsets came out with larger estimated richness than memory subsets. Naive CD4 clonotypes overlapped across a handful of donors at roughly 4.5%.

The CDR3 is 15 amino acids. The V gene's germline CDR1 is SGHRS and CDR2 YFSETQ. V was shortened by 1 base and J by 4 bases, with 9 bases between the two germline ends. The receptor was isolated from a man aged 25-45 years in good health. The V call is TRBV5-1, the J call TRBJ2-6; D unresolved. The specimen was naive CD4+ T cells sorted from blood. Subset noted: CD45RA+ positively selected. The chain's CDR3 is CASSLRAAGANVLTF. In DNA, the CDR3 is TGCGCCAGCAGCTTGAGGGCAGCCGGGGCCAACGTCCTGACTTTC.